This T cell receptor beta chain emerged from a study of blood T cells in healthy people across ages. Every sample gave at least 5 micrograms of total RNA when it was extracted. It was with a sample-barcoded 5' primer and a J-beta primer mix that a second PCR of roughly 7 to 12 cycles was run. TCRdb recomputed calls from the 5' RACE reads with MiXCR, one row per CDR3 protein. The table includes more than 1,400,000 distinct CDR3 sequences, about 43% detected once. This clonotype has a handful of counts. Its target is not known. Overall study results and limits: Long-lived and aged donors differed, with more naive CD4+ cells and higher diversity in the long-lived. Older age went with lower TCR beta diversity per million T cells, in a roughly linear way.

J was trimmed by 1 base and V by 5 bases; bases with no gene match: 10. From germline, CDR1 is KGHSH and CDR2 LQKENI. This CDR3 has 16 residues. This receptor was taken from a woman aged 18 to 35 in good health. Sequenced material: blood. J is TRBJ2-5 and V is TRBV18; the match to TRBD1 covers 7 bases. CDR3 coding DNA: TGTGCCAGCTCAGCAGGGACAGTTCGGGGCCAAGAGACCCAGTACTTC. This gives the protein CASSAGTVRGQETQYF.